The next 14 T cell receptor beta chains were all read from a single sample in a study of T cells after yellow fever vaccination. TCRdb independently ran MiXCR on the 5' RACE reads; one entry per CDR3 protein. The data hold hundreds of thousands of distinct CDR3 sequences, with approximately 3.8% observed a single time. Here the sequenced sample was PBMCs, taken on the day of the yellow fever booster vaccination. Every receptor here comes from a man younger than 35 who received the YFV17D yellow fever vaccine.

This rearrangement joins TRBV7-8 to TRBJ1-5, with TRBD1 as a possible D gene (5 bases). The CDR3 spans 17 residues. The germline gives CDR1 SGHVS, CDR2 FQNEAQ. V was trimmed by 0 bases and J by 5 bases, leaving 17 bases between them. This CDR3 reads CASSLARLPRGHQPQHF. The CDR3 DNA reads as TGTGCCAGCAGCTTAGCGCGGCTCCCGAGGGGCCATCAGCCCCAGCATTTT.

This clonotype was recorded many times. The rearrangement joins TRBV12-3 or TRBV12-4 to TRBJ2-1; the match to TRBD2 covers 11 bases. Losses at the gene ends were 7 bases for V and 9 bases for J; bases not matched to a gene: 11. The CDR3 spans 15 residues. CDR3 protein: CASNTRLAGQGEQFF. The DNA for the CDR3 is TGTGCCAGCAACACTAGACTAGCGGGGCAGGGTGAGCAGTTCTTC.

J is TRBJ2-7 and V is TRBV12-3 or TRBV12-4; possible D gene TRBD2, 7 bases. CDR3 length: 14 residues. Trimming cost V 7 bases and J 7 bases, with 20 bases left between them. The CDR3 here is CASTIGLGGREQYF. In nucleotides, the CDR3 is TGTGCCAGCACCATCGGACTAGGGGGGAGGGAGCAGTACTTC.

This clonotype was seen more than once but under ten times. The chain combines TRBV5-6 with TRBJ2-7, with 8 bases matching TRBD2. The V segment lost 5 bases and the J segment 5 bases; nucleotides outside the gene matches: 15. Germline values: CDR1 SGHDT, CDR2 YYEEEE. CDR3 length equals 16 residues. CDR3 bases: TGTGCCAGCAGGACCCTTGGCGGGGGGATCGGCGACGAGCAGTACGTC. This encodes CASRTLGGGIGDEQYV.

This clonotype was counted at least ten times. The V and J genes are TRBV9 and TRBJ2-7, with 7 bases fitting TRBD1. V lost 4 bases, J lost 6 bases, and 10 bases stayed unmatched. Germline V gives CDR1 SGDLS, CDR2 YYNGEE. The CDR3 is made up of 14 amino acids. The CDR3 DNA reads TGTGCCAGCAGCTTGGGACAGAAAGGGGGCGAGCAGTACTTC. Translated: CASSLGQKGGEQYF.

The V and J genes are TRBV18 and TRBJ2-1; TRBD1 aligns across 8 bases. Germline V CDR1 and CDR2: KGHSH, LQKENI. Trimming cost V 1 base and J 7 bases; bases outside gene matches: 6. This CDR3 has 15 residues. The CDR3 nucleotides read TGTGCCAGCTCACCACGCTGGACAGGGCAAAATGAGCAGTTCTTC. It encodes CASSPRWTGQNEQFF.

In its sample, this clonotype was seen many times. The V call is TRBV3-2, the J call TRBJ2-7; the table's D gene call, TRBD1, was not cross checked with the DNA. TRBV3-2 is described as a pseudogene. CDR3 size: 17 residues. As DNA, the CDR3 is TGTGCCAGCAGCCAACGGCGCCCGGTTTGGAGTACCTACGAGCAGTACGTC. Its protein product is CASSQRRPVWSTYEQYV.

Only a few counts were recorded for this clonotype. CDR3 sequence (DNA): TGTGCCAGCAGCTTCGAGGGAGCATCTCTGTTTTTT. This sequence encodes CASSFEGASLFF. This chain joins TRBV7-9 and TRBJ1-4; D unresolved. This CDR3 is 12 amino acids long. Germline loops: CDR1 SEHNR, CDR2 FQNEAQ (reference sequence). V shed 3 bases and J shed 14 bases, with 13 bases lying between them.

This clonotype was seen ten or more times. The CDR3 loop reads CASSRGGNTEAFF. In DNA form, the CDR3 reads TGTGCCAGCAGCCGGGGGGGGAACACTGAAGCTTTCTTT. The rearrangement links TRBV7-9 to TRBJ1-1; possibly TRBD1 for D (5 bases). Trimming took 5 bases from V and 1 from J, leaving 8 bases between them. The CDR3 contains 13 residues. Germline V CDR1 and CDR2: SEHNR, FQNEAQ (reference sequence). Full variable domain (outside the CDR3, taken from reference TRBV7-9 and TRBJ1-1): DTGVSQNPRHKITKRGQNVTFRCDPISEHNRLYWYRQTLGQGPEFLTYFQNEAQLEKSRLLSDRFSAERPKGSFSTLEIQRTEQGDSAMYLCASSRGGNTEAFFGQGTRLTVV.

This clonotype was seen more than once but under ten times. This chain joins TRBV18 and TRBJ2-5; 9 bases fit TRBD2. CDR3 length equals 16 residues. Unmatched junction bases numbered 6, after V lost 2 bases and J lost 2 bases. CDR1 and CDR2 from the germline V gene are KGHSH and LQKENI. DNA for the CDR3: TGTGCCAGCTCACCAGGGAGACTAGCGGTACAAGAGACCCAGTACTTC. Translation gives CASSPGRLAVQETQYF.

This clonotype turned up a few times. This rearrangement joins TRBV9 to TRBJ1-1; D call uncertain. In germline, CDR1 is SGDLS, CDR2 YYNGEE. The V end was cut by 2 bases, the J end by 0 bases, with 17 bases between. CDR3 size: 17 residues. The CDR3 region is CASSVAITFPLNTEAFF. The CDR3 nucleotides are TGTGCCAGCAGCGTCGCTATTACATTCCCACTGAACACTGAAGCTTTCTTT.

This clonotype was picked up many times. The chain carries TRBV29-1 and TRBJ2-7; possibly TRBD1 or TRBD2 for D (5 bases each). CDR1 SQVTM and CDR2 ANQGSEA come from the germline V gene. The length of the CDR3 is 14 residues. V lost 2 bases, J lost 2 bases, and 13 bases lay in between. CDR3 sequence (DNA): TGCAGCGTTGAATTAGGGACCCCCACCTACGAGCAGTACTTC. Protein product: CSVELGTPTYEQYF.

In its sample, this clonotype was seen many times. The V call is TRBV6-4, the J call TRBJ2-3, with 9 bases identical to TRBD2. Per germline, CDR1 MRHNA and CDR2 SNTAGT. The CDR3 is 15 amino acids. With 4 bases clipped from V and 1 base from J, the junction kept 3 bases outside the gene matches. CDR3 nucleotide sequence: TGTGCCAGCAGTGTCCAGCGGGGGGGCACAGATACGCAGTATTTT. As protein: CASSVQRGGTDTQYF.

This clonotype was seen a few times. The rearrangement links TRBV27 to TRBJ2-7; 8 bases map to TRBD1. The trim removed 4 bases at V and 6 bases at J, leaving 2 bases unmatched. The CDR3 totals 12 residues. Looked up from germline, CDR1 is MNHEY and CDR2 is SMNVEV (reference sequence). The CDR3 DNA follows: TGTGCCAGCAGTTCCCAGGGGGCCGAGCAGTACTTC. It codes for CASSSQGAEQYF.